This T cell receptor beta chain is drawn from a study of regulatory T cells in long-lasting Graves disease. Building the TCR beta libraries relied on iRepertoire HTBI primers, and CDR3 regions underwent Arm-PCR. MiXCR, run by TCRdb on the multiplex PCR reads, gives a single entry per CDR3 protein. The table has under 300,000 distinct CDR3 sequences, 15% to 20% seen once. Ten or more counts support this clonotype. Time point defined: newly diagnosed GD, antithyroid drugs for less than 3 months. Isolated PBMC RNA provided the starting material for the TCR library. V gave up 6 bases and J gave up 4 bases, with 20 bases separating them. The CDR3 is 16 amino acids. In germline, CDR1 is SNHLY, CDR2 FYNNEI. The sample was also reused in another study, on T cells in Graves' hyperthyroidism and ophthalmopathy.

The material was peripheral blood mononuclear cells (PBMCs), obtained at new diagnosis, from a patient treated with antithyroid drugs. The origin of this receptor is a woman under 40 with Graves disease. The chain combines TRBV2 with TRBJ2-3; maybe TRBD2 (6 bases). Here the CDR3 DNA reads TGTGCCAGCAGAAGACTAGGCTATGGGGGAGCAGATACGCAGTATTTT. Protein sequence: CASRRLGYGGADTQYF.